A selection of T cell receptor beta chains follows, all from one sample in a study of blood T cell repertoires in COVID-19. The table came from immunoSEQ multiplex PCR; TCRdb's copy has only in-frame clones and leaves some out. The sample records over 250,000 clones, around 90% being singletons. The sample consisted of peripheral blood. These receptors were collected from a person in their late teens or twenties with COVID-19, enrolled during active disease. Each CDR3 is given with its conserved first and last residue. A D gene is named only where the DNA matches it firmly. Some rows have no size entry. The others give once, few or many, or a class for an expanded clone.

d_call clone_size j_call v_call cdr3_nt cdr3_aa
TRBD2 - TRBJ2-1 TRBV18 TGTGCCAGCTCACCGGACGTTCGGCGGGAGGGGAACTACAATGAGCAGTTCTTC CASSPDVRREGNYNEQFF
TRBD1 - TRBJ2-1 TRBV24-1 TGTGCCACCAGTGACTGGACCCAGGGGGCTTTGACAGATGAGCAGTTCTTC CATSDWTQGALTDEQFF
- few TRBJ2-7 TRBV24-1 TGTGCCACCAGTGATTCCACTTTTACCGACGAGCAGTACTTC CATSDSTFTDEQYF
TRBD1 - TRBJ1-1 TRBV10-3 TGTGCCATCAGTGAGATGGACAGGGGACCTGAAGCTTTCTTT CAISEMDRGPEAFF
TRBD1 few TRBJ2-7 TRBV5-1 TGCGCCAGCAGCTTGGTAAGCGGGGACAGGGACCCCTACGAGCAGTACTTC CASSLVSGDRDPYEQYF
TRBD2 once TRBJ2-1 TRBV28 TGTGCCAGCAGTTTAGGGACTAGCGGGTGGAATGAGCAGTTCTTC CASSLGTSGWNEQFF
TRBD1 - TRBJ2-3 TRBV4-2 TGTGCCAGCAGCGACCACCTGGGACAGGGCACAGATACGCAGTATTTT CASSDHLGQGTDTQYF
TRBD1 - TRBJ1-5 TRBV9 TGTGCCAGCAGCGCAGGGGGGAACAATCAGCCCCAGCATTTT CASSAGGNNQPQHF
- - TRBJ1-5 TRBV6-2/TRBV6-3 TGTGCCAGCAGCCTTACAGGGCCCTATAGCAATCAGCCCCAGCATTTT CASSLTGPYSNQPQHF
- once TRBJ2-1 TRBV7-9 TGTGCCAGCAGCGACAGGTACAATGAGCAGTTCTTC CASSDRYNEQFF
- - TRBJ2-5 TRBV6-5 TGTGCCAGCAGTTACTCGGGCAGCAGCCAAGAGACCCAGTACTTC CASSYSGSSQETQYF
TRBD2 - TRBJ2-7 TRBV7-8 TGTGCCAGCAGCGTTGGGACTAGCGGGAGGAAAGAGCAGTACTTC CASSVGTSGRKEQYF
- - TRBJ1-1 TRBV7-2 TGTGCCAGCAGCTTAGAAACGGTCCGCTTGAACACTGAAGCTTTCTTT CASSLETVRLNTEAFF
- - TRBJ1-2 TRBV19 TGTGCCAGTACCCGGGGATACTCTCTATCCGGCTACACCTTC CASTRGYSLSGYTF
TRBD1 - TRBJ2-3 TRBV6-4 TGTGCCAGCAGTGACGCCGGGACAGGGGCAGATACGCAGTATTTT CASSDAGTGADTQYF
- - TRBJ2-3 TRBV3-1/TRBV3-2 TGTGCCAGCAGCCAAGATACAGGATACACAGATACGCAGTATTTT CASSQDTGYTDTQYF
TRBD2 - TRBJ2-1 TRBV9 TGTGCCAGCAGCGTGGCTAGCGGGCCCAATGAGCAGTTCTTC CASSVASGPNEQFF
- - TRBJ2-3 TRBV3-1/TRBV3-2 TGTGCCAGCAGCCAAGATCCTGGCCCAGATACGCAGTATTTT CASSQDPGPDTQYF
TRBD2 - TRBJ2-1 TRBV28 TGTGCCAGCAGGGCCCAGACCGGGACTAGGGGAGGGAATGAGCAGTTCTTC CASRAQTGTRGGNEQFF
TRBD2 - TRBJ2-1 TRBV13 TGTGCCAGCAGCTTGGGGACTAGCGGGAGTTATGAGCAGTTCTTC CASSLGTSGSYEQFF
- - TRBJ1-2 TRBV4-3 TGCGCCAGCAGCGGGGTGGGGGGAAACTATGGCTACACCTTC CASSGVGGNYGYTF
TRBD1 - TRBJ2-2 TRBV7-7 TGTGCTAGCAGCTTGACAGGGGAGGCAGACGGGGAGCTGTTTTTT CASSLTGEADGELFF
- - TRBJ2-3 TRBV5-6 TGTGGTTCGCAGCGCGGCACAGATACGCAGTATTTT CGSQRGTDTQYF
TRBD2 few TRBJ2-3 TRBV7-2 TGTGCCAGCAGCTCAATAGCGGGGGGCGGCACAGATACGCAGTATTTT CASSSIAGGGTDTQYF
- - TRBJ1-4 TRBV12-3/TRBV12-4 TGTGCCAGCAGCCAGGACAGTCGCGGAAAACTGTTTTTT CASSQDSRGKLFF
TRBD2 - TRBJ2-1 TRBV30 TGTGCCTGGAGTGATATGACCGGGACTACATCCCTTGCCTACAATGAGCAGTTCTTC CAWSDMTGTTSLAYNEQFF
TRBD1 - TRBJ2-7 TRBV2 TGTGCCAGCAGCGAGGGGCCCTCGTACAGGGGGGACGAGCAGTACTTC CASSEGPSYRGDEQYF
- - TRBJ1-2 TRBV24-1 TGTGCCACCAGCCCGGGGAACTATGGCTACACCTTC CATSPGNYGYTF
- - TRBJ1-3 TRBV28 TGTGCCAGCAGTTTGGGAGGCTCTGGAAACACCATATATTTT CASSLGGSGNTIYF
TRBD1 - TRBJ2-7 TRBV27 TGTGCCAGCAGTCCGGACAGGGGACCTAGCTCCTACGAGCAGTACTTC CASSPDRGPSSYEQYF
- once TRBJ2-7 TRBV4-2 TGTGCCAGCAGCCAAGACAGGTCGAGCTACGAGCAGTACTTC CASSQDRSSYEQYF
- - TRBJ2-3 TRBV5-5 TGTGCCAGCAGCCGACTGCCGGCTAGCACAGATACGCAGTATTTT CASSRLPASTDTQYF
- - TRBJ1-6 TRBV6-6 TGTGCCAGCAAACACCCCAATTCACCCCTCCACTTT CASKHPNSPLHF
TRBD2 - TRBJ2-7 TRBV29-1 TGCAGCTTCACCGGCAGTGAGGGACTAGCGGGAAACGAGCAGTACTTC CSFTGSEGLAGNEQYF